A single sample is the source of the 12 T cell receptor beta chains below, sequenced in a study of blood T cell repertoires in COVID-19. Profiling relied on immunoSEQ multiplex PCR, and the TCRdb table lists in-frame clones only, not all of them. There are about 220,000 clones in the sample; roughly 84% occur only once, and around 3.5% lies in the top ten. Sequenced material: peripheral blood. The receptors here all came from a woman of 80 years or more with acute or convalescent COVID-19.

The V and J genes are TRBV4-2 and TRBJ2-6; D remains unclear. Between the trimmed V and J ends, which lost 0 bases and 4 bases, there was a span of 7 bases. Germline assignment: CDR1 LGHNA and CDR2 YNFKEQ. The CDR3 contains 15 residues. CDR3 nucleotides: TGTGCCAGCAGCCAAGATGAACGGGGGGCCAACGTCCTGACTTTC. This translates into CASSQDERGANVLTF.

The V gene is TRBV5-3, the J gene TRBJ1-1; weak D call: TRBD1 (6 bases). TRBV5-3 is an ORF; its function is uncertain. The CDR3 has 14 residues. Between the trimmed V and J ends, which lost 1 base and 5 bases, there was a span of 12 bases. The CDR3 loop reads CARSLRGAKTEAFF. The CDR3 DNA sequence: TGTGCCAGAAGCTTGCGGGGGGCGAAGACTGAAGCTTTCTTT.

This clone appeared a few times. The chain joins TRBV7-2 to TRBJ2-2; TRBD1 matches at 8 bases. V was clipped by 1 base and J by 5 bases; unmatched bases: 6. This CDR3 is 16 amino acids long. Germline V CDR1 and CDR2: SGHTA, FQGNSA. As DNA, the CDR3 is TGTGCCAGCAGCTTAGAACCAGGGGGCTTTACCGGGGAGCTGTTTTTT. This codes for CASSLEPGGFTGELFF.

The rearrangement links TRBV27 to TRBJ1-1; D unclear. CDR3 size: 14 residues. V was shortened by 5 bases and J by 0 bases, with 10 bases between the two germline ends. Looked up from germline, CDR1 is MNHEY and CDR2 is SMNVEV (reference sequence). CDR3 protein: CASSLGSMNTEAFF. The DNA for the CDR3 is TGTGCCAGCAGTCTCGGGAGCATGAACACTGAAGCTTTCTTT.

V is TRBV9 and J is TRBJ1-6; D ambiguous. The CDR3 loop spans 14 amino acids. The V gene lost 4 bases and the J gene lost 9 bases, with 14 bases spanning the gap. Germline CDR1 and CDR2: SGDLS and YYNGEE. The CDR3 region is CASSIGGSGSPLHF. The CDR3, as DNA: TGTGCCAGCAGCATAGGAGGGAGTGGTTCACCCCTCCACTTT. Combining the CDR3 with reference TRBV9 and TRBJ1-6 gives the whole variable domain DSGVTQTPKHLITATGQRVTLRCSPRSGDLSVYWYQQSLDQGLQFLIQYYNGEERAKGNILERFSAQQFPDLHSELNLSSLELGDSALYFCASSIGGSGSPLHFGNGTRLTVT.

The V and J genes are TRBV20-1 and TRBJ2-1; weak D call: TRBD2 (5 bases). This CDR3 contains 11 residues. CDR1 DFQATT and CDR2 SNEGSKA come from the germline V gene (reference sequence). V lost 4 bases to trimming and J lost 13 bases, with 14 bases between them. CDR3 residues: CSATLGEDQFF. CDR3 DNA sequence: TGCAGTGCTACCTTGGGAGAAGATCAGTTCTTC.

The V and J genes are TRBV30 and TRBJ1-1; TRBD1 is a possible D gene (5 bases). The CDR3 totals 13 residues. Trimming stripped 5 bases from V and 1 base from J, with 11 bases between. Germline V CDR1 and CDR2: GTSNPN, SVGIG (reference sequence). The CDR3: CAWARGANTEAFF. The CDR3 DNA is TGTGCCTGGGCTAGGGGCGCGAACACTGAAGCTTTCTTT.

The rearrangement uses TRBV7-8 and TRBJ2-3, with 9 bases that match TRBD2. J lost 2 bases, V lost 5 bases, and 8 bases had no gene match. The CDR3 length is 16 residues. Per the germline V gene, CDR1 is SGHVS and CDR2 is FQNEAQ. The CDR3 loop is CASSPPTSGFTDTQYF. Written as DNA, the CDR3 is TGTGCCAGCAGCCCTCCGACTAGCGGATTCACAGATACGCAGTATTTT. The complete variable domain, with remaining parts taken from reference TRBV7-8 and TRBJ2-3, reads GAGVSQSPRYKVAKRGQDVALRCDPISGHVSLFWYQQALGQGPEFLTYFQNEAQLDKSGLPSDRFFAERPEGSVSTLKIQRTQQEDSAVYLCASSPPTSGFTDTQYFGPGTRLTVL.

The chain joins TRBV3-1 (or the pseudogene TRBV3-2) to TRBJ2-5; 8 bases match TRBD1. The V and J ends lost 3 bases and 1 base, in that order; junction bases with no gene match: 4. Germline V gives CDR1 LGHDT, CDR2 YNNKEL (reference sequence). The CDR3 extends over 15 amino acids. The CDR3 nucleotides are TGTGCCAGCAGCCAGACGACAGGGGTCCAAGAGACCCAGTACTTC. It specifies CASSQTTGVQETQYF.

The chain recombines TRBV6-5 with TRBJ2-1; 7 positions agree with TRBD1. V gave up 7 bases and J gave up 10 bases; unmatched junction bases: 10. Germline CDR1 is MNHEY and CDR2 is SVGAGI. CDR3 length: 13 amino acids. The CDR3 loop reads CASKTGFMDEQFF. The CDR3 DNA sequence: TGTGCCAGCAAGACAGGGTTCATGGACGAGCAGTTCTTC.

The chain carries TRBV3-1 (or the pseudogene TRBV3-2) and TRBJ1-1; 7 positions agree with TRBD1. The germline V gene has CDR1 LGHDT and CDR2 YNNKEL (reference sequence). There are 14 residues in the CDR3. Unmatched junction bases numbered 10, after V lost 2 bases and J lost 10 bases. This CDR3 is CASSQIDRAGGAFF. CDR3 bases: TGTGCCAGCAGCCAAATAGACAGGGCGGGGGGAGCTTTCTTT.

The rearrangement uses TRBV7-9 and TRBJ2-1; D is possibly TRBD1 (6 bases). Germline assignment: CDR1 SEHNR and CDR2 FQNEAQ (reference sequence). V gave up 5 bases and J gave up 9 bases, with 14 bases separating them. This CDR3 region has 13 residues. CDR3 nucleotides: TGTGCCAGCAGCGGGCAGGGGAAGGGTGAGCAGTTCTTC. Translated: CASSGQGKGEQFF.